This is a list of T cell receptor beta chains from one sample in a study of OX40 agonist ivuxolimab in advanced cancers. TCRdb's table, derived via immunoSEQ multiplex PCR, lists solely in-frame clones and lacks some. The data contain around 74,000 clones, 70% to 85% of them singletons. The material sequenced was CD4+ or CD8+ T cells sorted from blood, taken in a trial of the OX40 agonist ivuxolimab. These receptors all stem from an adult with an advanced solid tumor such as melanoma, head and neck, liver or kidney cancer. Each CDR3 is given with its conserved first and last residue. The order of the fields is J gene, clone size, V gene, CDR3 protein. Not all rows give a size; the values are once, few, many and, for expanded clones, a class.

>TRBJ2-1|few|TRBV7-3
CASSFAPTQGAGNEQFF
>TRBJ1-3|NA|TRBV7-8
CASSLGHTSSGNTIYF
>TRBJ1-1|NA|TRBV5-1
CASSRQTGGTEAFF
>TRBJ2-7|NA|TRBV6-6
CASLPRGLAGAYEQYF
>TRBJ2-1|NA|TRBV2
CASSELGGSYNEQFF
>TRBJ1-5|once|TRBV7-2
CASSPTLGQPQHF
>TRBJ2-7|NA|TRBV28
CASSPTWTPAYEQYF
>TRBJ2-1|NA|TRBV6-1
CASRADRVGYNEQFF
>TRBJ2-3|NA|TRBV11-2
CASRGLGTQYF
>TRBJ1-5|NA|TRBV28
CASGHREVQPQHF
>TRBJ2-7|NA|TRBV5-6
CASSRAGTGPYEQYF
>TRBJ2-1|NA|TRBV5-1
CASSARGAGASYNEQFF
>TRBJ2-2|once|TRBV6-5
CASHRQRGNTGELFF
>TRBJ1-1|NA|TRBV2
CASRGQGDTEAFF
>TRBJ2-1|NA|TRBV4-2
CASSLHPQGEQFF
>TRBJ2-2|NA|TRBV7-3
CASSETGGPGGELFF
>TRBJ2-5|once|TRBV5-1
CASREAGQGTQYF
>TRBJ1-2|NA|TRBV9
CASTRQGRYYGYTF
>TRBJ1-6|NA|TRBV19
CASSIGAYSPLHF
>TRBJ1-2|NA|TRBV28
CASSPLPLQGAGGYTF
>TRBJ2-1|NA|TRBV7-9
CASSLLVDNEQFF
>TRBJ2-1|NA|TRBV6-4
CASSLGLNNEQFF
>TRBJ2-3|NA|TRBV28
CASTQMDKSSTDTQYF
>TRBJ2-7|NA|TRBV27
CASRQLLDQAYEQYF
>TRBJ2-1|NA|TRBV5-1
CASSLPSSSYNEQFF
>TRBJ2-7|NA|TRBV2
CASSPSYYEQYF
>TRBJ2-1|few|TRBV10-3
CAISDPPEMREQFF
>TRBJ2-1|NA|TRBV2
CASSRTALNEQFF
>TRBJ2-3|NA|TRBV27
CASKALGLADTDTQYF
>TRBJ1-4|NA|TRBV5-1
CASRSRDRGLEKLFF
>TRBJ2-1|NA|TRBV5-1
CASRPTSAHSYNEQFF
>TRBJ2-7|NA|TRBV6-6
CASSTTGGDYEQYF
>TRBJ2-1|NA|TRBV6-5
CASTRGGGPYNEQFF
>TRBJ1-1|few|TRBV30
CAWSFGGARNTEAFF
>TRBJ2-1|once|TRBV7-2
CASSLDRGPYNEQFF
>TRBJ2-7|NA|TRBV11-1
CASRRTGSYEQYF
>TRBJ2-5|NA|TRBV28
CASSLRPLGTQYF
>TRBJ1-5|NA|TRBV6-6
CASSRFGGNQPQHF